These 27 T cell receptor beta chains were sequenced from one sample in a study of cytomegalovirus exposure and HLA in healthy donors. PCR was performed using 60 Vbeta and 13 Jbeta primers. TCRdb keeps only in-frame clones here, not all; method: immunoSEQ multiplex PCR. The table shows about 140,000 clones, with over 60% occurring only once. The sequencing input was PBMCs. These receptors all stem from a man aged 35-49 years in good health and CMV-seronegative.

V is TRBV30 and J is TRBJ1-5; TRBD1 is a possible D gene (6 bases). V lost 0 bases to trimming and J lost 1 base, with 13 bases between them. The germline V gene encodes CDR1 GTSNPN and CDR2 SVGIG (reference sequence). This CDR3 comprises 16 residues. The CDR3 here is CAWSVFGGGSNQPQHF. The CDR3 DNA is TGTGCCTGGAGTGTATTTGGGGGCGGGAGCAATCAGCCCCAGCATTTT.

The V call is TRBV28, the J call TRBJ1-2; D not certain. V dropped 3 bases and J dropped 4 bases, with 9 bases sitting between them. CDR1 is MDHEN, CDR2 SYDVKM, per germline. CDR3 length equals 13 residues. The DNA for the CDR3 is TGTGCCAGCAGTTTGCGGCCCTTCTATGGCTACACCTTC. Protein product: CASSLRPFYGYTF.

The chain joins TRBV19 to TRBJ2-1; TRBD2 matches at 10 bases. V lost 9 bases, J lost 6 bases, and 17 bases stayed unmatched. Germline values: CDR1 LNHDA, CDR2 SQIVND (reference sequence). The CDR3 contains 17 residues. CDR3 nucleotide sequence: TGTGCCAGCTCAAGACTAGCGGGTTTCCCTTCAGTCAATGAGCAGTTCTTC. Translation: CASSRLAGFPSVNEQFF.

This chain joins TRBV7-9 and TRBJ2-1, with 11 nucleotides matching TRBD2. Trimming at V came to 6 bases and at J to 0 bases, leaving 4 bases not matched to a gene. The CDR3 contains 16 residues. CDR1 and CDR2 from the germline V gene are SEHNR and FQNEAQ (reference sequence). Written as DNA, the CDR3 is TGTGCCAGCAGACAGACTAGCGGGATCTCCTACAATGAGCAGTTCTTC. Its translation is CASRQTSGISYNEQFF. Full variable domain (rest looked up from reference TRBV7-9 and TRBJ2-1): DTGVSQNPRHKITKRGQNVTFRCDPISEHNRLYWYRQTLGQGPEFLTYFQNEAQLEKSRLLSDRFSAERPKGSFSTLEIQRTEQGDSAMYLCASRQTSGISYNEQFFGPGTRLTVL.

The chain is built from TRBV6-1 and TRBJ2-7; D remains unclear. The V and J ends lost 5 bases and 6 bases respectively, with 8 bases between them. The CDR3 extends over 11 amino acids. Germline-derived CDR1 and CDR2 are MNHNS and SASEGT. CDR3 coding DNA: TGTGCCAGCAGTTACGGTTTCGAGCAGTACTTC. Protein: CASSYGFEQYF.

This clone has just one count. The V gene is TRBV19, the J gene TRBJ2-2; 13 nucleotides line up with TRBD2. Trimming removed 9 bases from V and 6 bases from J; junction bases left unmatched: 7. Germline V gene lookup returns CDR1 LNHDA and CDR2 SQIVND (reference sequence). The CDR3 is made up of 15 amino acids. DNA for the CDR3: TGTGCCAGCACATTCGGACTAGCGGGAGCCGGGGAGCTGTTTTTT. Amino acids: CASTFGLAGAGELFF.

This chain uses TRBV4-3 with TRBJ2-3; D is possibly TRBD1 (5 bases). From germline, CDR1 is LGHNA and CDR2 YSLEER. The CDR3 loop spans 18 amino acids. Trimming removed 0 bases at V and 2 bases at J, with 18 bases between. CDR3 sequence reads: CASSQDRGSVTFTDTQYF. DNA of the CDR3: TGCGCCAGCAGCCAAGATAGGGGCTCCGTCACCTTCACAGATACGCAGTATTTT.

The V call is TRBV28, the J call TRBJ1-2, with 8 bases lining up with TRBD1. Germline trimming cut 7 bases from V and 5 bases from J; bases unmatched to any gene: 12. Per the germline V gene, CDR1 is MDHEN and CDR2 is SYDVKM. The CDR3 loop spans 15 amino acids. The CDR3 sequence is CASTPQGADYYGYTF. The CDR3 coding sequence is TGTGCCAGCACCCCCCAGGGGGCGGATTATTATGGCTACACCTTC.

CDR3 residues: CASGTSGHNEQFF. The CDR3 DNA reads TGTGCCAGCGGGACTAGCGGCCACAATGAGCAGTTCTTC. The chain is built from TRBV6-5 and TRBJ2-1, with TRBD2 matching 11 bases. The V gene end was trimmed by 8 bases and the J gene end by 5 bases; junction bases not matched to a gene: 2. The CDR3 runs to 13 residues. CDR1 is MNHEY and CDR2 is SVGAGI in the germline V gene.

The CDR3 loop reads CAWNSAFGLAHYNEQFF. CDR3 nucleotides: TGTGCCTGGAATTCGGCCTTTGGACTAGCGCACTACAATGAGCAGTTCTTC. The V gene is TRBV30, the J gene TRBJ2-1; 9 bases line up with TRBD2. This CDR3 spans 17 amino acids. After removal of 4 bases from V and 3 bases from J, the junction contained 13 bases not matched to a gene. The V gene's germline CDR1 is GTSNPN and CDR2 SVGIG (reference sequence).

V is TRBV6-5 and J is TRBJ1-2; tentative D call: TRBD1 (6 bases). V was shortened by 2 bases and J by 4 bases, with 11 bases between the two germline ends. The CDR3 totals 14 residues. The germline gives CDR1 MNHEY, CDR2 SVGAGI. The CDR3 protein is CASSYKGQPYGYTF. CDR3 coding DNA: TGTGCCAGCAGTTACAAGGGACAACCCTATGGCTACACCTTC.

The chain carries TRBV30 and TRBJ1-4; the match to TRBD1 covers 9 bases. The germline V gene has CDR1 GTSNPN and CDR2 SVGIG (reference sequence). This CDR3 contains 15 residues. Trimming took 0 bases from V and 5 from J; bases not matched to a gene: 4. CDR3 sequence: CAWSVLGTGNEKLFF. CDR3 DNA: TGTGCCTGGAGTGTACTGGGGACAGGGAATGAAAAACTGTTTTTT.

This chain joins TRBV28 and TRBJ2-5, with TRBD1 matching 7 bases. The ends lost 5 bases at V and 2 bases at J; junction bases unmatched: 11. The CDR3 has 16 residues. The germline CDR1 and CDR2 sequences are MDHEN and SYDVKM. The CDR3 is CASSRPWDSTQETQYF. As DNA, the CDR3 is TGTGCCAGCAGTAGACCATGGGACAGCACTCAAGAGACCCAGTACTTC.

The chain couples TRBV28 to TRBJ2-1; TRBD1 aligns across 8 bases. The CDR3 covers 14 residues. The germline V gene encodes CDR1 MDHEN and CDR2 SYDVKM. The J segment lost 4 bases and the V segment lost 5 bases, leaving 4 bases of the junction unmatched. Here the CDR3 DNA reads TGTGCCAGCAGTACCCAGGGGGCGTACAATGAGCAGTTCTTC. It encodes CASSTQGAYNEQFF.

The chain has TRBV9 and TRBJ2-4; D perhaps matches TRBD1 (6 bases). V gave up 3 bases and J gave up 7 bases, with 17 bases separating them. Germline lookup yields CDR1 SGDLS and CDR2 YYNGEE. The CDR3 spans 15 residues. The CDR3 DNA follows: TGTGCCAGCAGCGACTCCGGGACATCCTCTAACATTCAGTACTTC. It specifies CASSDSGTSSNIQYF. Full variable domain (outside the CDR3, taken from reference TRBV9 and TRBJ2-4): DSGVTQTPKHLITATGQRVTLRCSPRSGDLSVYWYQQSLDQGLQFLIQYYNGEERAKGNILERFSAQQFPDLHSELNLSSLELGDSALYFCASSDSGTSSNIQYFGAGTRLSVL.

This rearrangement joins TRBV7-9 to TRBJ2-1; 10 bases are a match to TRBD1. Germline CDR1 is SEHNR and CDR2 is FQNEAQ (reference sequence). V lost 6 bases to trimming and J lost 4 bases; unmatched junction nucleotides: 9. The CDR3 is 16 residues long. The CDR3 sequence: CASRPPGQGTYNEQFF. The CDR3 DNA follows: TGTGCCAGCAGGCCCCCGGGACAGGGGACTTACAATGAGCAGTTCTTC.

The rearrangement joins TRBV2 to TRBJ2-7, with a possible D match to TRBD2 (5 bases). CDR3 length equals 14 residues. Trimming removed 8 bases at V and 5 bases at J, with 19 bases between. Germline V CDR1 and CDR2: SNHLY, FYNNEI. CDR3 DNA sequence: TGTGCCAGCCGATGGCCTGGGAGTGCCCACGAGCAGTACTTC. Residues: CASRWPGSAHEQYF. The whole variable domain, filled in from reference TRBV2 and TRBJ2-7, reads EPEVTQTPSHQVTQMGQEVILRCVPISNHLYFYWYRQILGQKVEFLVSFYNNEISEKSEIFDDQFSVERPDGSNFTLKIRSTKLEDSAMYFCASRWPGSAHEQYFGPGTRLTVT.

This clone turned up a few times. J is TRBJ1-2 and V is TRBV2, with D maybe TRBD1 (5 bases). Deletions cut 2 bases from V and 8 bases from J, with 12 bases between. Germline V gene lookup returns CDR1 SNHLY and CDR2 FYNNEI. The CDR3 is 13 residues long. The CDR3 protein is CASSERGMEGYTF. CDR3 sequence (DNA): TGTGCCAGCAGTGAAAGGGGAATGGAAGGCTACACCTTC.

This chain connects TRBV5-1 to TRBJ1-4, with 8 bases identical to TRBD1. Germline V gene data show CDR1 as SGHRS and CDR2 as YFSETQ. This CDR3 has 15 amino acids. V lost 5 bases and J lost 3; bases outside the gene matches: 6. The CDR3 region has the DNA TGCGCCAGCAGGACAGGGGAGGAGGCTAATGAAAAACTGTTTTTT. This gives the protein CASRTGEEANEKLFF. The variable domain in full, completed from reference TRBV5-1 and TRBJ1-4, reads KAGVTQTPRYLIKTRGQQVTLSCSPISGHRSVSWYQQTPGQGLQFLFEYFSETQRNKGNFPGRFSGRQFSNSRSEMNVSTLELGDSALYLCASRTGEEANEKLFFGSGTQLSVL.

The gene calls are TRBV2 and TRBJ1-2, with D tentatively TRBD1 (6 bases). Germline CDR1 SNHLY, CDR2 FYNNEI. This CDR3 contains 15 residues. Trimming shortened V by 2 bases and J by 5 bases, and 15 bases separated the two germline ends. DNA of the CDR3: TGTGCCAGCAGTGAATTGATGGGGGCATTATATGGCTACACCTTC. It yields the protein CASSELMGALYGYTF.

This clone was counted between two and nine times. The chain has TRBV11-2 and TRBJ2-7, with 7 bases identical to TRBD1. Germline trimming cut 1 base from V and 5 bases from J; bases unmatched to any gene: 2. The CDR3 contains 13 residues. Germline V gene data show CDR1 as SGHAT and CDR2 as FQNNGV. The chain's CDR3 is CASSLGRGHEQYF. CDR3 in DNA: TGTGCCAGCAGCTTAGGAAGGGGGCACGAGCAGTACTTC.

The CDR3 DNA is TGTGCCAGCAGAATCTCGGGCTATTCGGGGGGCTACACCTTC. As protein: CASRISGYSGGYTF. The chain has TRBV27 and TRBJ1-2; D remains unclear. V was cut by 6 bases and J by 8 bases, with 19 bases left in between. The germline V gene encodes CDR1 MNHEY and CDR2 SMNVEV (reference sequence). The CDR3 is 14 residues long.

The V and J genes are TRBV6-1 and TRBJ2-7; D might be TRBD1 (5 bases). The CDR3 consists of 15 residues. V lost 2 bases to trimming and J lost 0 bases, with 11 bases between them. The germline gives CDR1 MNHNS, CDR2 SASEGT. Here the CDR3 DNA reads TGTGCCAGCAGTGAACAGGGTTGGAGCTCCTACGAGCAGTACTTC. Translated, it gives CASSEQGWSSYEQYF.

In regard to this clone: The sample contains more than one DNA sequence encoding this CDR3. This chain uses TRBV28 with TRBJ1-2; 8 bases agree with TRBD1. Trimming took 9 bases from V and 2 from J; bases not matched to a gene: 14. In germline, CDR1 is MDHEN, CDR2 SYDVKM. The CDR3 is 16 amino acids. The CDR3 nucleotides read TGTGCCAGTAGAGCAGGGGGCTTTTCTCCCAACTATGGCTACACCTTC. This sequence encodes CASRAGGFSPNYGYTF.

Written as DNA, the CDR3 is TGTGCCAGCAGCTTATCGGGGTACGAGCAGTACTTC. Translated: CASSLSGYEQYF. This chain links TRBV13 with TRBJ2-7; possibly TRBD2 for D (5 bases). The CDR3 totals 12 residues. Germline values: CDR1 PRHDT, CDR2 FYEKMQ (reference sequence). The V end lost 2 bases, the J end lost 4 bases, and 6 bases lay between the germline ends.

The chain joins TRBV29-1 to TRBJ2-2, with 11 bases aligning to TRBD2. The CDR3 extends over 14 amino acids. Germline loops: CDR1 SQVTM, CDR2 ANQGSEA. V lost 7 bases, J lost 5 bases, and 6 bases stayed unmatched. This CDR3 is CSGLAGGGTGELFF. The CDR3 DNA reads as TGCAGCGGTCTAGCGGGAGGAGGGACCGGGGAGCTGTTTTTT.

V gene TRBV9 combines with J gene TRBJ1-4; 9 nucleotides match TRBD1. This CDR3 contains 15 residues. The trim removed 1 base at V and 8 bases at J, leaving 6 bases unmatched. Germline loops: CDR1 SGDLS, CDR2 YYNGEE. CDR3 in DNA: TGTGCCAGCAGCGTAAGGACAGGGGTTGGCGAAAAACTGTTTTTT. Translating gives CASSVRTGVGEKLFF.